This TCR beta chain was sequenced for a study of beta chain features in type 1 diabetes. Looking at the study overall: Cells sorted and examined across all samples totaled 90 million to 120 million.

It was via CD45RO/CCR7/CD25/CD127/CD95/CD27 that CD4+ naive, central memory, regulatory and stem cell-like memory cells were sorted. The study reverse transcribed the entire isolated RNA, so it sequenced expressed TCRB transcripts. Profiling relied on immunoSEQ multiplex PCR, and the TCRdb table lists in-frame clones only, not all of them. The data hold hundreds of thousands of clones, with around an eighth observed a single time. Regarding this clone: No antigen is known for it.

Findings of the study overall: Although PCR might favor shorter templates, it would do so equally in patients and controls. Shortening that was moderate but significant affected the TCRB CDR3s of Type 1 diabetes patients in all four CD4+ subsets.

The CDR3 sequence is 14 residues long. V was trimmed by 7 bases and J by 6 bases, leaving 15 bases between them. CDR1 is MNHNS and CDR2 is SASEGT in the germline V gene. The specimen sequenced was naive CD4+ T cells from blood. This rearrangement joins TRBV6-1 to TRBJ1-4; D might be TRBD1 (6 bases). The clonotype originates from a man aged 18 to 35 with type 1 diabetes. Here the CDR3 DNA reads TGTGCCAGCACCTCGAGGGGGATTGATGAAAAACTGTTTTTT. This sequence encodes CASTSRGIDEKLFF.